The present T cell receptor beta chain was sequenced within a study of identical twins. Via MiXCR, TCRdb re-called the 5' RACE reads, giving one row per CDR3 protein. The table records 700,000 to 950,000 distinct CDR3 sequences, approximately 13% of them present only once. Germline V gives CDR1 SGHRS, CDR2 YFSETQ. The CDR3 is 18 residues long. Trimming took 5 bases from V and 2 from J; bases not matched to a gene: 11. A further study also used this sample, focusing on yellow fever vaccine responses in identical twins.

Sequencing was carried out using PBMCs. The chain uses TRBV5-1 and TRBJ2-1, with 12 bases matching TRBD2. The sequence derives from a woman aged 18-29 years in good health. In DNA, the CDR3 is TGCGCCAGCAGGACTAGCGGGAGACAGACCCTTCCCTACAATGAGCAGTTCTTC. This encodes CASRTSGRQTLPYNEQFF.